These T cell receptor beta chains were read from a single sample in a study of siplizumab effects on memory and regulatory T cells. The protocol was immunoSEQ multiplex PCR, while the TCRdb copy is restricted to in-frame clones and leaves out a portion. The sample shows 55,000 to 70,000 clones, 93% of them seen only once. Sequencing was carried out using CD8+ T cells sorted from blood. The receptors stem from a human donor in good health. The CDR3 runs from the conserved cysteine through the conserved F or W. Fields, in order: CDR3 protein, CDR3 DNA, D gene, V gene, J gene, clone size. The D gene is left open where the match is weak. Clone size is given for some rows only: seen once, a few or many times, or a class if the clone is expanded.

CASSPWTGRQPQHF	TGTGCCAGCAGTCCCTGGACAGGGCGACAGCCCCAGCATTTT	TRBD1	TRBV28	TRBJ1-5	.
CASRGGRDYCDYEQYF	TGCGCCAGCAGGGGTGGGCGGGACTATTGCGACTACGAGCAGTACTTC	TRBD2	TRBV10-1	TRBJ2-7	.
CASSGTETYEQYF	TGTGCCAGCAGCGGGACTGAGACCTACGAGCAGTACTTC	.	TRBV7-9	TRBJ2-7	.
CASSLGLAEHTGELFF	TGTGCCAGCAGCCTAGGACTAGCGGAGCACACCGGGGAGCTGTTTTTT	TRBD2	TRBV4-2	TRBJ2-2	.
CASSLRGINTEAFF	TGCGCCAGCAGCCTCCGGGGGATAAACACTGAAGCTTTCTTT	.	TRBV5-1	TRBJ1-1	.
CASSHGLFTDTQYF	TGTGCCAGCAGCCACGGACTTTTCACAGATACGCAGTATTTT	.	TRBV5-4	TRBJ2-3	.
CASSEVPGNTGELFF	TGTGCCAGCAGTGAAGTCCCGGGGAACACCGGGGAGCTGTTTTTT	.	TRBV25-1	TRBJ2-2	.
CAWMGYEAGTMLRTYNEQFF	TGTGCCTGGATGGGTTATGAGGCGGGTACCATGTTAAGGACCTACAATGAGCAGTTCTTC	.	TRBV30	TRBJ2-1	.
CASSLLIDRRTDTQYF	TGTGCCAGCAGCCTACTTATTGACAGGAGGACAGATACGCAGTATTTT	.	TRBV4-2	TRBJ2-3	.
CASSTYSGREQFF	TGTGCCAGCAGCACCTATAGCGGGAGGGAGCAGTTCTTC	TRBD2	TRBV13	TRBJ2-1	.
CASSSPGQGANGYTF	TGTGCCAGCAGCTCACCGGGACAGGGGGCGAATGGCTACACCTTC	TRBD1	TRBV7-9	TRBJ1-2	.
CASSLDAGGASNEKLFF	TGTGCCAGCAGCTTAGACGCCGGTGGGGCGAGTAATGAAAAACTGTTTTTT	.	TRBV13	TRBJ1-4	.
CASSTPGPGYEQYF	TGTGCCAGCAGTACGCCGGGACCGGGCTACGAGCAGTACTTC	.	TRBV28	TRBJ2-7	once
CASSLPGIYEQYF	TGTGCCAGCAGCTTACCGGGGATCTACGAGCAGTACTTC	.	TRBV7-2	TRBJ2-7	.
CASSERGETTYEQYF	TGTGCCAGCAGTGAGCGGGGGGAGACCACCTACGAGCAGTACTTC	TRBD2	TRBV2	TRBJ2-7	.
CASSYSPRGTDTQYF	TGTGCCAGCAGCTACAGCCCCAGGGGGACAGATACGCAGTATTTT	TRBD1	TRBV7-3	TRBJ2-3	.
CASSRGGPEAFF	TGCGCCAGCAGCCGGGGAGGACCTGAAGCTTTCTTT	.	TRBV4-1	TRBJ1-1	.
CASSLGPANYGYTF	TGTGCCAGCAGCTTAGGTCCAGCTAACTATGGCTACACCTTC	.	TRBV11-2	TRBJ1-2	.
CASSSLAGEAAGELFF	TGCGCCAGCAGCTCTCTAGCGGGAGAGGCGGCCGGGGAGCTGTTTTTT	TRBD2	TRBV5-1	TRBJ2-2	.
CAWSPGSTDTQYF	TGTGCCTGGAGTCCAGGGAGCACAGATACGCAGTATTTT	.	TRBV30	TRBJ2-3	.
CASSFPGDSGANVLTF	TGTGCCAGCAGCTTCCCCGGAGACTCTGGGGCCAACGTCCTGACTTTC	.	TRBV7-9	TRBJ2-6	.
CASSPRWAGTGELFF	TGTGCCAGCAGCCCCAGATGGGCGGGCACCGGGGAGCTGTTTTTT	.	TRBV7-9	TRBJ2-2	.
CASSVGGTSSYEQYF	TGTGCCAGCAGCGTAGGCGGGACTAGCAGTTACGAGCAGTACTTC	TRBD2	TRBV9	TRBJ2-7	once
CASSRWTGIDTEAFF	TGTGCCAGCAGTCGTTGGACAGGGATAGACACTGAAGCTTTCTTT	TRBD1	TRBV27	TRBJ1-1	.